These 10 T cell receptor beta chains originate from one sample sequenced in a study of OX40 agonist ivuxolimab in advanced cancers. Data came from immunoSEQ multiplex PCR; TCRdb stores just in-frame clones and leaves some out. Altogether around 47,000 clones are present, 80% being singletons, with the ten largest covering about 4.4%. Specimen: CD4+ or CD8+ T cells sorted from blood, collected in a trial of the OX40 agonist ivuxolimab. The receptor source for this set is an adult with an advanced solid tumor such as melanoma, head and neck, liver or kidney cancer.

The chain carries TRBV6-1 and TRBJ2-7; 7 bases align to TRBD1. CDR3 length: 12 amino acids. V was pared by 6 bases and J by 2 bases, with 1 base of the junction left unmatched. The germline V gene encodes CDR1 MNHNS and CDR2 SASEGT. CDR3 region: CASRGQTYEQYF. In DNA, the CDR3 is TGTGCCAGCAGGGGACAGACCTACGAGCAGTACTTC.

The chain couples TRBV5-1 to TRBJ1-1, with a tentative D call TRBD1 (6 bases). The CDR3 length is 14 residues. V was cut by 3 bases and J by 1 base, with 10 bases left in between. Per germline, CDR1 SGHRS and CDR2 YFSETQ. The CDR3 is CASSSGVRNTEAFF. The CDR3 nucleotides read TGCGCCAGCAGCTCAGGGGTGAGGAACACTGAAGCTTTCTTT. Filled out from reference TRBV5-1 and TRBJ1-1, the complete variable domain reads KAGVTQTPRYLIKTRGQQVTLSCSPISGHRSVSWYQQTPGQGLQFLFEYFSETQRNKGNFPGRFSGRQFSNSRSEMNVSTLELGDSALYLCASSSGVRNTEAFFGQGTRLTVV.

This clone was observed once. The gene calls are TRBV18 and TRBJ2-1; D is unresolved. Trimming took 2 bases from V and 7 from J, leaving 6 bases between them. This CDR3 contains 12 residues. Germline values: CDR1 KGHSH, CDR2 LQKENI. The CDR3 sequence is CASSPMGNEQFF. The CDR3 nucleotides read TGTGCCAGCTCACCAATGGGGAATGAGCAGTTCTTC.

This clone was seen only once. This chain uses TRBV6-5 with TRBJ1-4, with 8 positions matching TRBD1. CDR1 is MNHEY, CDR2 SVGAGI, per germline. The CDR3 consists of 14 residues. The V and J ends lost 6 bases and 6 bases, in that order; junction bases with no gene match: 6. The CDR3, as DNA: TGTGCCAGCAGGGCAGGGGGCGCGGATGAAAAACTGTTTTTT. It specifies CASRAGGADEKLFF.

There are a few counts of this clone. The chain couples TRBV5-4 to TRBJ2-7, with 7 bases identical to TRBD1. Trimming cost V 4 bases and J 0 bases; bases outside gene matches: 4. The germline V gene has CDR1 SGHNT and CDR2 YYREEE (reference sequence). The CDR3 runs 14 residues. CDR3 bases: TGTGCCAGCAGCCCGGACAGGTTCTCCTACGAGCAGTACTTC. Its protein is CASSPDRFSYEQYF.

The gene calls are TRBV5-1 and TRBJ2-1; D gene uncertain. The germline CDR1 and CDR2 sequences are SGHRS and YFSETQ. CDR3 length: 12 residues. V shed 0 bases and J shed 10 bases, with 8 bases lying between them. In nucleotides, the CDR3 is TGCGCCAGCAGCTTGGCCCTAGAGGAGCAGTTCTTC. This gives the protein CASSLALEEQFF.

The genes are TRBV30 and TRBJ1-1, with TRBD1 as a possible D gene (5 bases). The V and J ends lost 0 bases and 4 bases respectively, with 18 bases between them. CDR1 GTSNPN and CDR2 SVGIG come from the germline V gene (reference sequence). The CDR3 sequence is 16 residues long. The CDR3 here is CAWSVRILIGGTEAFF. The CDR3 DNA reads TGTGCCTGGAGTGTACGAATCCTGATCGGGGGCACTGAAGCTTTCTTT.

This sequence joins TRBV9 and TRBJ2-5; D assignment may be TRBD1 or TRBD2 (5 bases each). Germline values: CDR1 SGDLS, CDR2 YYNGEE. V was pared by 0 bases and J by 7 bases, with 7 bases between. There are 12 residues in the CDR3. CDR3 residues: CASSVGDGTQYF. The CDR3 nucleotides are TGTGCCAGCAGCGTAGGGGACGGGACCCAGTACTTC.

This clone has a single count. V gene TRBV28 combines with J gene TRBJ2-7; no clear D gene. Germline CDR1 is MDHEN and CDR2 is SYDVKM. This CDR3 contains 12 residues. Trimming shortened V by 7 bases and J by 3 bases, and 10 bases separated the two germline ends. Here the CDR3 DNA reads TGTGCCAGCACGGGCCTGATCTACGAGCAGTACTTC. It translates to CASTGLIYEQYF.

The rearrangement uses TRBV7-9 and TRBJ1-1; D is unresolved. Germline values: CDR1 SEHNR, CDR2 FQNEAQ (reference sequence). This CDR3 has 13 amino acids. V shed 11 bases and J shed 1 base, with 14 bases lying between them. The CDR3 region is CAGAKAGNTEAFF. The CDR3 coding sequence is TGTGCCGGAGCAAAGGCAGGGAACACTGAAGCTTTCTTT.